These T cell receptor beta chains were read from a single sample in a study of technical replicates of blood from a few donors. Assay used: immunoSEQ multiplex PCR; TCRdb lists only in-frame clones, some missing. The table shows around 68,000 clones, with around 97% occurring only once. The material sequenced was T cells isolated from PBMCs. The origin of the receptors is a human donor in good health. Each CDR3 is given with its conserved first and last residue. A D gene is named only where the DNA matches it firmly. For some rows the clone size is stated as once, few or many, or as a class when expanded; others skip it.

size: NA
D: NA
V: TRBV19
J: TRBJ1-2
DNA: TGTGCCAGTAGTTTGGGAGACTATGGCTACACCTTC
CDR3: CASSLGDYGYTF

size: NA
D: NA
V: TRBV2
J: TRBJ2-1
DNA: TGTGCCAGCAGTGAGGCAGGTTATGAGCAGTTCTTC
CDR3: CASSEAGYEQFF

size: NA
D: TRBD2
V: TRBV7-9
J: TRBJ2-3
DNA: TGTGCCAGCAGTTTAAGGTTGTCTAGCGGGAGTAGCACAGATACGCAGTATTTT
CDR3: CASSLRLSSGSSTDTQYF

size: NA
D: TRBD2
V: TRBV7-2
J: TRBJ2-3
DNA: TGTGCCAGCAGCTTAACGGGAGGGATGTTGCGAGATACGCAGTATTTT
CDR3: CASSLTGGMLRDTQYF

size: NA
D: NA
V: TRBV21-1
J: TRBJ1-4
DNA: TGTGCCAGCAGCACGCCGGACAGGGTGGCGGGAAAACTGTTTTTT
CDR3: CASSTPDRVAGKLFF

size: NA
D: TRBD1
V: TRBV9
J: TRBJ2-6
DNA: TGTGCCAGCAGCGGGACAGGATATAGCTCTGGGGCCAACGTCCTGACTTTC
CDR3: CASSGTGYSSGANVLTF

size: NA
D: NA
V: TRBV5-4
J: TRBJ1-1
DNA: TGTGCCAGCAGCTTGGGCAGAGAAGCTTTCTTT
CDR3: CASSLGREAFF

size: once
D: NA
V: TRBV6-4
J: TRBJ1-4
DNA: TGTGCCAGCAGAGCTTTCCCCCCCGTTAAGCCGTTTCCCTATGAAAAACTGTTTTTT
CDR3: CASRAFPPVKPFPYEKLFF

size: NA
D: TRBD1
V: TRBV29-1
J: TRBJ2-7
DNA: TGCAGCGTCACGGACAGGGGCTACGAGCAGTACTTC
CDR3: CSVTDRGYEQYF

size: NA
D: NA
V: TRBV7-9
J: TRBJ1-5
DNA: TGTGCCAGCAGCAACAGGTATCAGCCCCAGCATTTT
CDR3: CASSNRYQPQHF

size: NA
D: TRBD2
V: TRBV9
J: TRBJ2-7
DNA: TGTGCCAGCAGCGTAGAACTAGCGGGAGGGCCCGACGAGCAGTACTTC
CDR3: CASSVELAGGPDEQYF

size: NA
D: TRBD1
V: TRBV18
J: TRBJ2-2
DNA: TGTGCCAGCTCAGCCTTCGACGCCGGGACAGGGACCGGGGAGCTGTTTTTT
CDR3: CASSAFDAGTGTGELFF

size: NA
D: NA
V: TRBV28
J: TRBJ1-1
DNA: TGTGCCAGCAGTTTCCTTTACACTGAAGCTTTCTTT
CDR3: CASSFLYTEAFF

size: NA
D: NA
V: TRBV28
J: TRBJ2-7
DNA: TGTGCCAGCCGCCTCACGGGTGCCTCCTACGAGCAGTACTTC
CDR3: CASRLTGASYEQYF

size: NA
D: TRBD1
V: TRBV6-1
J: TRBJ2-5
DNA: TGTGCCAGCAGCTTAATCCGGGACAGGGCCGAGACCCAGTACTTC
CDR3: CASSLIRDRAETQYF

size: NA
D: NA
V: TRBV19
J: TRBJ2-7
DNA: TGTGCCAGTGCATACACAGGGAGCTCCTACGAGCAGTACTTC
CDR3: CASAYTGSSYEQYF

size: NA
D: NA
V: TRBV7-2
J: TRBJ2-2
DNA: TGTGCCAGCAGCTTAGATCGGGGGAACACCGGGGAGCTGTTTTTT
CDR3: CASSLDRGNTGELFF

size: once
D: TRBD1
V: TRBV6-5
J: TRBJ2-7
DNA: TGTGCCAGCAGTCCCAGACAGGGTATTCCCTACGAGCAGTACTTC
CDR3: CASSPRQGIPYEQYF

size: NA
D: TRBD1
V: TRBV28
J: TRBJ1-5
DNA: TGTGCCAGCAGACGGACAGGGCAGCAGCCCCAGCATTTT
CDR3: CASRRTGQQPQHF

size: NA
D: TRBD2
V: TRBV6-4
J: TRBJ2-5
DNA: TGTGCCAGCTCCTCCTGGGCGGGAGGATCCCAAGAGACCCAGTACTTC
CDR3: CASSSWAGGSQETQYF

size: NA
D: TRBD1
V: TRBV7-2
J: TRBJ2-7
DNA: TGTGCCAGCAGCATAGGACAGGGGCGGTACGAGCAGTACTTC
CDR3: CASSIGQGRYEQYF

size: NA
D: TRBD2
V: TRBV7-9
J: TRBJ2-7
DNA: TGTGCCAGCATAGGGGAGGGTCCCGAGCAGTACTTC
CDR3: CASIGEGPEQYF

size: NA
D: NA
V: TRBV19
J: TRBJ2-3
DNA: TGTGCCAGTAGTATGACTCCAGATACGCAGTATTTT
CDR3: CASSMTPDTQYF

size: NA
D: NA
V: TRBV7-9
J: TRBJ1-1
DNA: TGTGCCAGCAGCGTGGGGGGCACTGAAGCTTTCTTT
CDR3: CASSVGGTEAFF

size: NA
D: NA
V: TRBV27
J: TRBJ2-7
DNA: TGTGCCAGCAGTTTTATTCCGCTATACCTCTACGAGCAGTACTTC
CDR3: CASSFIPLYLYEQYF

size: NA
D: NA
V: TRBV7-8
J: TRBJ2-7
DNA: TGTGCCAGCAGCTTAACCAGGCTATACGAGCAGTACTTC
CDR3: CASSLTRLYEQYF

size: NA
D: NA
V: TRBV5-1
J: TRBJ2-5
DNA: TGCGCCAGCAGCTGGCAACACAACAACCAAGAGACCCAGTACTTC
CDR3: CASSWQHNNQETQYF

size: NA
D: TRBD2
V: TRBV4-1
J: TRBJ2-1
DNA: TGCGCCAGCAGCCAAGCTTACGGACTAGCGGGAGGAGGAGATGAGCAGTTCTTC
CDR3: CASSQAYGLAGGGDEQFF

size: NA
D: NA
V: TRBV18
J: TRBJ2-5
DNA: TGTGCCAGCTCAGCGACATTTCAAGAGACCCAGTACTTC
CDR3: CASSATFQETQYF

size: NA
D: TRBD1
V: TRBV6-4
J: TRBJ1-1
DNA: TGTGCCAGCAGTGTGGACAGGGGCTCTGAAGCTTTCTTT
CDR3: CASSVDRGSEAFF

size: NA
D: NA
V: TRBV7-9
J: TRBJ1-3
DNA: TGTGCCAGCAGCCCAGGAGGGATGTGGATAACTGGAAACACCATATATTTT
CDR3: CASSPGGMWITGNTIYF

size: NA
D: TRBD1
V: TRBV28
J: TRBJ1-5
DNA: TGTGCCAGCAGCCTAGGTTTAACAGGGGTACATCAGCCCCAGCATTTT
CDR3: CASSLGLTGVHQPQHF

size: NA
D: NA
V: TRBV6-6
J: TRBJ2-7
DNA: TGTGCCAGCAGTTACGGGAGATACGAGCAGTACTTC
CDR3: CASSYGRYEQYF

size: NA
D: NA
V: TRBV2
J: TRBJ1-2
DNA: TGTGCCAGCGGGCGGGGTAACTATGGCTACACCTTC
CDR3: CASGRGNYGYTF

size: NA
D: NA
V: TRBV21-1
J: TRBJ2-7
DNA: TGTGCCAGCAGCAAAGCATGGCCAGGTCGCGAGCAGTACTTC
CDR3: CASSKAWPGREQYF

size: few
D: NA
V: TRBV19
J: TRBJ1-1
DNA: TGTGCCAGTAGTATCCGTGGGGAGGCTTTCTTT
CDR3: CASSIRGEAFF

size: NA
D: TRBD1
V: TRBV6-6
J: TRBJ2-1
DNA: TGTGCCAGCACAGGGGGAGCACATGAGCAGTTCTTC
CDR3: CASTGGAHEQFF

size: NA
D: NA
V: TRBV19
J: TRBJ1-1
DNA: TGTGCCAGTAGTATTAAGGGACAGAACACTGAAGCTTTCTTT
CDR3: CASSIKGQNTEAFF

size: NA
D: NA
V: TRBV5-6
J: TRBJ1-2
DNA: TGTGCCAGCAGCTTAGACAGAAACTATGGCTACACCTTC
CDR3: CASSLDRNYGYTF

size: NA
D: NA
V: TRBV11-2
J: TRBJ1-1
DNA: TGTGCCAGCAGCTTAGATCTGCCAGGGTTGGGCACTGAAGCTTTCTTT
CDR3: CASSLDLPGLGTEAFF

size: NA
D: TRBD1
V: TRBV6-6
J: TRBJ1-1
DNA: TGTGCCAGCAGTTATCCGGGACAGGGTAACACTGAAGCTTTCTTT
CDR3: CASSYPGQGNTEAFF

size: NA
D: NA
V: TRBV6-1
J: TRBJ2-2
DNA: TGTGCCAGCATTGCAGGGAAGACCACCGGGGAGCTGTTTTTT
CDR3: CASIAGKTTGELFF

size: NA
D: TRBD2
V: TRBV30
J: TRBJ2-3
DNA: TGTGCCTGGGCCGGGACTAGAAACACAGATACGCAGTATTTT
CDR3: CAWAGTRNTDTQYF

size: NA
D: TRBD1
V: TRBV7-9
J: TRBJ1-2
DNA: TGTGCCAGCAGCCATCAGAGGGGGACAGGGGTGAACTATGGCTACACCTTC
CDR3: CASSHQRGTGVNYGYTF

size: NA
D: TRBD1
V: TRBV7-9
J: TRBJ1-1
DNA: TGTGCCAGCTTACCACAGGGGGCGAACACTGAAGCTTTCTTT
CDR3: CASLPQGANTEAFF

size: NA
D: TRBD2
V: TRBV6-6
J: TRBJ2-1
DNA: TGTGCCAGCAGTTACTATACTAGCGGGAGGGCCAATGAGCAGTTCTTC
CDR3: CASSYYTSGRANEQFF

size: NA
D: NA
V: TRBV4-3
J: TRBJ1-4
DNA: TGCGCCAGCAGCCAAGGACTGAGTGAAAAACTGTTTTTT
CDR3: CASSQGLSEKLFF

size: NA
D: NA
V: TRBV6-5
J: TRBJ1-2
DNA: TGTGCCAGCAGACAGGGATCTTTTGGTGGCTACACCTTC
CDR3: CASRQGSFGGYTF

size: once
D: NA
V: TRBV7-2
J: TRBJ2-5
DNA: TGTGCCAGCGGGAGGAATCAAGAGACCCAGTACTTC
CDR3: CASGRNQETQYF

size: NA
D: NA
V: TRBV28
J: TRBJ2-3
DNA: TGTGCCAGCAGTCCCCGGACTACTTATACGCAGTATTTT
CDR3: CASSPRTTYTQYF

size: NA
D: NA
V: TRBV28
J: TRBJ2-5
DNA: TGTGCCAGTATGGCGGGGGCAGAGACCCAGTACTTC
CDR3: CASMAGAETQYF